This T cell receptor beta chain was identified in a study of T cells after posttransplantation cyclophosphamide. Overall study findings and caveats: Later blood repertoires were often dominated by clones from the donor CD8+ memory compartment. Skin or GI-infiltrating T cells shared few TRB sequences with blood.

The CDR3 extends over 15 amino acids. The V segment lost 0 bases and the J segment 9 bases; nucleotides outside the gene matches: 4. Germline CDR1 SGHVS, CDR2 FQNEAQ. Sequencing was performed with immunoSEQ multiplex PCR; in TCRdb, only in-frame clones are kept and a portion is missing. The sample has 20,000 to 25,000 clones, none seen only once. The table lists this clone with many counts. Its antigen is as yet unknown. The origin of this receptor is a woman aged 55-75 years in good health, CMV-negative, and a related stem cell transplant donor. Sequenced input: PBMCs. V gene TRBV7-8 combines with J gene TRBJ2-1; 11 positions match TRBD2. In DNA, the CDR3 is TGTGCCAGCAGCTTAGCGCTAGCGGGGGGTAGTGAGCAGTTCTTC. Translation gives CASSLALAGGSEQFF.